Presented here are 25 T cell receptor beta chains from one specimen sequenced in a study of blood T cell repertoires in COVID-19 (dated by TCRdb to about 2020). Library method: the immunoSEQ multiplex PCR assay. TCRdb holds this immuneACCESS table with in-frame rearrangements only. Some clones are missing; in checked studies, unresolved V genes explain under half, and the rest has no known cause. Recorded for this sample are approximately 90,000 clones; around 84% of them occurred a single time. The leading ten clones occupy approximately 25% of the sample. The sample consisted of peripheral blood. The source is a man aged 55-75 years with acute or convalescent COVID-19.

The J gene is TRBJ2-5, the V gene TRBV18, with D unclear. This CDR3 is 14 amino acids long. The germline CDR1 and CDR2 sequences are KGHSH and LQKENI. The germline V and J ends were trimmed by 6 bases and 3 bases, with 14 bases remaining between them. CDR3 nucleotides: TGTGCCAGCTCCCCCGACATTTACAAAGAGACCCAGTACTTC. Encoded protein: CASSPDIYKETQYF.

In its sample, this clone was seen a few times. The chain links TRBV27 to TRBJ1-2; a possible D gene is TRBD1 (5 bases). Germline V gene lookup returns CDR1 MNHEY and CDR2 SMNVEV (reference sequence). The CDR3 has 13 amino acids. V was shortened by 3 bases and J by 4 bases, with 9 bases between the two germline ends. Here the CDR3 reads CASSLVQGYGYTF. The CDR3 region has the DNA TGTGCCAGCAGTTTGGTGCAGGGCTATGGCTACACCTTC.

This clone occurred a few times. The J gene is TRBJ2-7, the V gene TRBV4-3; D unclear. V lost 2 bases and J 6 bases, leaving 11 bases between the germline ends. The germline CDR1 and CDR2 sequences are LGHNA and YSLEER. This CDR3 has 13 amino acids. The CDR3 reads CASSQRYASEQYF. The CDR3 DNA reads TGCGCCAGCAGCCAAAGGTACGCTAGCGAGCAGTACTTC.

This sequence joins TRBV5-1 and TRBJ1-1; D uncertain. The CDR3 runs 15 residues. From germline, CDR1 is SGHRS and CDR2 YFSETQ. V dropped 4 bases and J dropped 0 bases, with 13 bases sitting between them. The CDR3 DNA follows: TGCGCCAGCAGCCCCCCCCGGTCCATGAACACTGAAGCTTTCTTT. This translates into CASSPPRSMNTEAFF.

This chain joins TRBV28 and TRBJ1-2; the D gene is possibly TRBD1 (6 bases). The CDR3 loop spans 14 amino acids. From germline, CDR1 is MDHEN and CDR2 SYDVKM. The V end was cut by 4 bases, the J end by 5 bases, with 14 bases between. Here the CDR3 reads CASSYLDRPYGYTF. CDR3 nucleotides: TGTGCCAGCAGTTACCTGGACAGACCTTATGGCTACACCTTC.

The chain has TRBV6-5 and TRBJ1-4, with a weak D call TRBD1 (5 bases). The CDR3 sequence is 14 residues long. Germline V gene lookup returns CDR1 MNHEY and CDR2 SVGAGI. Trimming took off 8 bases at V and 14 bases at J, with 24 bases between the two ends. CDR3: CASAQGTSQLGLFF. CDR3 nucleotide sequence: TGTGCCAGCGCCCAAGGGACTTCTCAACTAGGGCTGTTTTTT.

The chain carries TRBV4-3 and TRBJ2-7, with 10 bases lining up with TRBD1. The CDR3 has 16 amino acids. J lost 3 bases, V lost 0 bases, and 5 bases had no gene match. CDR1 and CDR2 (germline): LGHNA, YSLEER. The CDR3 DNA reads TGCGCCAGCAGCCAAGATCATCGGACAGGGGGCTACGAGCAGTACTTC. Protein: CASSQDHRTGGYEQYF.

The gene calls are TRBV2 and TRBJ1-1; D remains ambiguous. The CDR3 loop spans 15 amino acids. Trimming took off 4 bases at V and 4 bases at J, with 16 bases between the two ends. Per germline, CDR1 SNHLY and CDR2 FYNNEI. The CDR3 reads CASSAARRGITEAFF. The CDR3 DNA reads as TGTGCCAGCAGTGCTGCCAGACGAGGGATCACTGAAGCTTTCTTT. Using reference TRBV2 and TRBJ1-1 for the parts outside the CDR3, the full variable domain is EPEVTQTPSHQVTQMGQEVILRCVPISNHLYFYWYRQILGQKVEFLVSFYNNEISEKSEIFDDQFSVERPDGSNFTLKIRSTKLEDSAMYFCASSAARRGITEAFFGQGTRLTVV.

The rearrangement uses TRBV4-3 and TRBJ2-1; D unresolved. The V end lost 3 bases, the J end lost 3 bases, and 12 bases lay between the germline ends. The CDR3 is made up of 15 amino acids. The V gene's germline CDR1 is LGHNA and CDR2 YSLEER. The CDR3 protein is CASSQRFRGYNEQFF. Written as DNA, the CDR3 is TGCGCCAGCAGCCAGAGATTTAGAGGCTACAATGAGCAGTTCTTC.

The V and J genes are TRBV7-8 and TRBJ1-2; D possibly corresponds to TRBD1 (5 bases). V was cut by 2 bases and J by 1 base, with 8 bases left in between. Germline V lookup: CDR1 SGHVS, CDR2 FQNEAQ. This CDR3 has 14 residues. CDR3 coding DNA: TGTGCCAGCAGCTTAAGCGGGGGTAACTATGGCTACACCTTC. Translating it yields CASSLSGGNYGYTF.

The genes are TRBV10-3 and TRBJ2-7; tentatively, D is TRBD2 (6 bases). Per the germline V gene, CDR1 is ENHRY and CDR2 is SYGVKD. V was cut by 10 bases and J by 0 bases, with 16 bases left in between. The CDR3 is made up of 14 amino acids. The CDR3 reads CATSFGGNSYEQYF. CDR3 bases: TGTGCCACCTCGTTCGGGGGAAACTCCTACGAGCAGTACTTC.

V gene TRBV7-2 combines with J gene TRBJ1-4; D is ambiguous. The germline V and J ends were trimmed by 5 bases and 5 bases, with 12 bases remaining between them. Germline V gives CDR1 SGHTA, CDR2 FQGNSA. This CDR3 contains 14 residues. The CDR3 nucleotides are TGTGCCAGCAGCAGAGGAAGACTGAATGAAAAACTGTTTTTT. Encoded protein: CASSRGRLNEKLFF.

This chain joins TRBV6-5 and TRBJ1-4; D may be TRBD1 (5 bases). Germline loops: CDR1 MNHEY, CDR2 SVGAGI. The V end was cut by 6 bases, the J end by 6 bases, with 14 bases between. The CDR3 is 14 residues long. The CDR3 reads CASSGRAFHEKLFF. The CDR3 DNA reads as TGTGCCAGCAGCGGCAGGGCGTTTCATGAAAAACTGTTTTTT.

This clone showed up just once. The V call is TRBV5-1, the J call TRBJ1-6, with 10 positions matching TRBD1. Per germline, CDR1 SGHRS and CDR2 YFSETQ. CDR3 length equals 15 residues. V gave up 3 bases and J gave up 9 bases; unmatched junction bases: 6. CDR3 DNA: TGCGCCAGCAGCTCCGGACAGGGGGGTCGTTCACCCCTCCACTTT. Protein product: CASSSGQGGRSPLHF.

The genes are TRBV3-1 (or the pseudogene TRBV3-2) and TRBJ1-5; 7 bases are a match to TRBD1. Germline V gene lookup returns CDR1 LGHDT and CDR2 YNNKEL (reference sequence). V lost 1 base to trimming and J lost 5 bases; unmatched junction nucleotides: 2. The CDR3 length is 14 residues. The chain's CDR3 is CASSQGQGDQPQHF. As DNA, the CDR3 is TGTGCCAGCAGCCAAGGGCAGGGGGATCAGCCCCAGCATTTT.

Written as DNA, the CDR3 is TGTGCCAGTAGGCCCCGGACAGGGGGCGCGAGTGGTCCTGAAGCTTTCTTT. Its protein is CASRPRTGGASGPEAFF. The gene calls are TRBV19 and TRBJ1-1, with 11 nucleotides matching TRBD1. CDR3 length equals 17 residues. Germline V gene sequence: CDR1 LNHDA, CDR2 SQIVND (reference sequence). J gave up 6 bases and V 6 bases, and 15 bases lay outside the gene matches.

The genes are TRBV7-9 and TRBJ2-2, with TRBD2 identical over 8 bases. Germline values: CDR1 SEHNR, CDR2 FQNEAQ (reference sequence). The trim removed 5 bases at V and 4 bases at J, leaving 15 bases unmatched. The CDR3 runs 18 residues. The CDR3 loop is CASSPGPLSGVRTGELFF. CDR3 nucleotide sequence: TGTGCCAGCAGCCCGGGCCCACTTAGCGGGGTACGCACCGGGGAGCTGTTTTTT.

This chain uses TRBV9 with TRBJ2-7, with 9 bases matching TRBD2. CDR3 length: 15 residues. Germline CDR1 and CDR2: SGDLS and YYNGEE. With 4 bases clipped from V and 6 bases from J, the junction kept 11 bases outside the gene matches. The DNA for the CDR3 is TGTGCCAGCAGCTCAAACCAGGGACTAGCCGGCGAGCAGTACTTC. It translates to CASSSNQGLAGEQYF.

This clone was counted a few times. The chain recombines TRBV4-2 with TRBJ2-7; no firm D call. The CDR3 is 12 residues long. CDR1 and CDR2 from the germline V gene are LGHNA and YNFKEQ. V lost 5 bases to trimming and J lost 4 bases, with 9 bases between them. CDR3 nucleotides: TGTGCCAGCAGCTCCTTTGTGTACGAGCAGTACTTC. Its protein product is CASSSFVYEQYF.

The V and J genes are TRBV5-1 and TRBJ1-1; 9 nucleotides line up with TRBD1. Germline CDR1 is SGHRS and CDR2 is YFSETQ. Trimming removed 4 bases from V and 4 bases from J; junction bases left unmatched: 11. The CDR3 spans 16 residues. The CDR3 DNA follows: TGCGCCAGCAGCCAAGGGTACAGGGGGCAGCTCACTGAAGCTTTCTTT. It encodes CASSQGYRGQLTEAFF.

The chain employs TRBV7-2 and TRBJ2-5; D is perhaps TRBD2 (5 bases). The CDR3 totals 18 residues. Per germline, CDR1 SGHTA and CDR2 FQGNSA. The V end lost 0 bases, the J end lost 1 base, and 18 bases lay between the germline ends. This chain's CDR3 is CASSLASSGGYLQETQYF. CDR3 nucleotides: TGTGCCAGCAGCTTAGCATCGTCCGGCGGGTACCTCCAAGAGACCCAGTACTTC.

CDR3 amino acids: CATSRGTGTSGGGETQYF. The CDR3, as DNA: TGTGCCACCAGCAGAGGAACCGGGACTAGCGGGGGCGGGGAGACCCAGTACTTC. J is TRBJ2-5 and V is TRBV15; 14 bases fit TRBD2. Looked up from germline, CDR1 is LNHNV and CDR2 is YYDKDF (reference sequence). The CDR3 loop spans 18 amino acids. V lost 1 base to trimming and J lost 5 bases; unmatched junction nucleotides: 9.

The V gene is TRBV6-2 or TRBV6-3, the J gene TRBJ2-1; D uncertain. This CDR3 region has 15 residues. V lost 0 bases to trimming and J lost 2 bases, with 8 bases between them. Looked up from germline, CDR1 is MNHEY and CDR2 is SVGEGT. CDR3 in DNA: TGTGCCAGCAGTTACTCGAACCTACCCTACAATGAGCAGTTCTTC. This translates into CASSYSNLPYNEQFF.

This clone was recorded a few times. V gene TRBV6-6 combines with J gene TRBJ1-1, with 8 bases lining up with TRBD1. V shed 5 bases and J 6 bases; nucleotides not matched to a gene: 8. Germline values: CDR1 MNHNY, CDR2 SVGAGI (reference sequence). The CDR3 is 14 residues long. CDR3 loop: CASSDRGSSAEAFF. In DNA form, the CDR3 reads TGTGCCAGCAGTGACAGGGGTAGTAGCGCTGAAGCTTTCTTT.

The chain links TRBV7-3 to TRBJ2-7; TRBD1 is a possible D gene (5 bases). Trimming left V 5 bases short and J 3 bases short, with 14 bases between. CDR3 length: 14 residues. Germline assignment: CDR1 SGHTA and CDR2 FQGTGA. The CDR3 is CASSQGPYGYEQYF. The CDR3 coding sequence is TGTGCCAGCAGCCAGGGCCCTTATGGCTACGAGCAGTACTTC. Supplemented by reference TRBV7-3 and TRBJ2-7, the full variable domain reads GAGVSQTPSNKVTEKGKYVELRCDPISGHTALYWYRQSLGQGPEFLIYFQGTGAADDSGLPNDRFFAVRPEGSVSTLKIQRTERGDSAVYLCASSQGPYGYEQYFGPGTRLTVT.